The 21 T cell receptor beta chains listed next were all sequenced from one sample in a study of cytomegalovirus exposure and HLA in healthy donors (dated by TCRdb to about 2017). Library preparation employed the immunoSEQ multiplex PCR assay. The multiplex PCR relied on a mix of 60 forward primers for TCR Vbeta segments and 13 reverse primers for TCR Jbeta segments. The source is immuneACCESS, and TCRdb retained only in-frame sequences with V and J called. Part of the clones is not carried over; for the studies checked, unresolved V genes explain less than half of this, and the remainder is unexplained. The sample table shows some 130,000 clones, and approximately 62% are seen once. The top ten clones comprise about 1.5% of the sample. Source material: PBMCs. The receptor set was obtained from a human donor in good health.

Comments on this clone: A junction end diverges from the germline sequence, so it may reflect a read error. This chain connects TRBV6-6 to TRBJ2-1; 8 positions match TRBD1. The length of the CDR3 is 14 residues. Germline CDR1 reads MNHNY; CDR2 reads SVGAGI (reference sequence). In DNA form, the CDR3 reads TGTGCCAGCAGTTCAGGGGGCCCCTACAATGAGCAGCTCTTC. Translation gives CASSSGGPYNEQLF.

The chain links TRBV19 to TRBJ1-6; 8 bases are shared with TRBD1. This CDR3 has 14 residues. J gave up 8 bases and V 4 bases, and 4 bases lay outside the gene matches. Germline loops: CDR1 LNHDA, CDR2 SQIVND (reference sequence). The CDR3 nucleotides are TGTGCCAGTAGTACCGGACAGGGTTATTCACCCCTCCACTTT. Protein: CASSTGQGYSPLHF.

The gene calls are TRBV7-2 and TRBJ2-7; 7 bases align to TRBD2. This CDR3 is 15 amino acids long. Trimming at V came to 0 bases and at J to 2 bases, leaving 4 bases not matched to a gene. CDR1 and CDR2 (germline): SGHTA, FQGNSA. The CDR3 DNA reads TGTGCCAGCAGCTTAGCCAGCGGGGCAACCTACGAGCAGTACTTC. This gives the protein CASSLASGATYEQYF. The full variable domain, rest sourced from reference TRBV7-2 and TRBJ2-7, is GAGVSQSPSNKVTEKGKDVELRCDPISGHTALYWYRQSLGQGLEFLIYFQGNSAPDKSGLPSDRFSAERTGGSVSTLTIQRTQQEDSAVYLCASSLASGATYEQYFGPGTRLTVT.

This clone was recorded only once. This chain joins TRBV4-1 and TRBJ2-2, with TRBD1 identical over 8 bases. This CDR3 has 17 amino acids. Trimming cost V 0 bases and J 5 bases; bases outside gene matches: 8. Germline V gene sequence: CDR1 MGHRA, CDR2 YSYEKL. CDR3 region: CASSQEGLQGGTGELFF. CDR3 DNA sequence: TGCGCCAGCAGCCAAGAGGGTTTACAGGGGGGAACCGGGGAGCTGTTTTTT.

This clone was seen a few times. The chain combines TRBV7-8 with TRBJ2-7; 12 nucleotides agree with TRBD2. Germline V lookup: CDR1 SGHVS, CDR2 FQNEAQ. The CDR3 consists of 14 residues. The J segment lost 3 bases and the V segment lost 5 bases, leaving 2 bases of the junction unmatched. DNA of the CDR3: TGTGCCAGCAGCCGGACTAGCGGGAACTACGAGCAGTACTTC. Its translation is CASSRTSGNYEQYF.

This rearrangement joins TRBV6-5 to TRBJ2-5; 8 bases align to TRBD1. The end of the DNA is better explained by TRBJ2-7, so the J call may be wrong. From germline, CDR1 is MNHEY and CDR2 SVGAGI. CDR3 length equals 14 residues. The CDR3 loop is CASSSTGGSYEQYF. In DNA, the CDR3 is TGTGCCAGCAGCTCAACAGGGGGGTCCTACGAGCAGTACTTC.

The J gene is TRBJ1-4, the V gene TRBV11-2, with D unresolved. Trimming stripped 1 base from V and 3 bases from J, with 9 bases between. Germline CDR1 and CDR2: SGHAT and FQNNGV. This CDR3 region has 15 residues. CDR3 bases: TGTGCCAGCAGCTTAGGCGGCAGTCCTAATGAAAAACTGTTTTTT. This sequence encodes CASSLGGSPNEKLFF.

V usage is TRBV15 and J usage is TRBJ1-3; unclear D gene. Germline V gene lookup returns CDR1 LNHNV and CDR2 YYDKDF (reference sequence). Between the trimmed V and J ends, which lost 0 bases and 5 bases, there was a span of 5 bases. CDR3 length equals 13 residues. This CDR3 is CATSRDIRNTIYF. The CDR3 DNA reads TGTGCCACCAGCAGAGATATCCGAAACACCATATATTTT.

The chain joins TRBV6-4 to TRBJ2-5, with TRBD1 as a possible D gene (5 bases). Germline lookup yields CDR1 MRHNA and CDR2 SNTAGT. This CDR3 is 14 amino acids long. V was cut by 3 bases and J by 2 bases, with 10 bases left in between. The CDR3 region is CASSEGADQETQYF. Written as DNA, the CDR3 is TGTGCCAGCAGTGAAGGGGCGGATCAAGAGACCCAGTACTTC.

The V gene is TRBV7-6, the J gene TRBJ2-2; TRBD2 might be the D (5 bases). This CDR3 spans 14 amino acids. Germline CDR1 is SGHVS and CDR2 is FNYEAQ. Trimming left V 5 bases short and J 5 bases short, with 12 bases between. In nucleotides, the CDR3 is TGTGCCAGCAGCACCGGGGATGGGACCGGGGAGCTGTTTTTT. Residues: CASSTGDGTGELFF. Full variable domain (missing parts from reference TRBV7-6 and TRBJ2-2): GAGVSQSPRYKVTKRGQDVALRCDPISGHVSLYWYRQALGQGPEFLTYFNYEAQQDKSGLPNDRFSAERPEGSISTLTIQRTEQRDSAMYRCASSTGDGTGELFFGEGSRLTVL.

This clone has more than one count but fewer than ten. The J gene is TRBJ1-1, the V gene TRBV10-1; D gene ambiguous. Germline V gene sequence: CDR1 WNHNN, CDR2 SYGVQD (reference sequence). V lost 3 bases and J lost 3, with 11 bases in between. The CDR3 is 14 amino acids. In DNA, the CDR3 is TGCGCCAGCAGTGAAAAAGGGAGACACACTGAAGCTTTCTTT. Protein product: CASSEKGRHTEAFF.

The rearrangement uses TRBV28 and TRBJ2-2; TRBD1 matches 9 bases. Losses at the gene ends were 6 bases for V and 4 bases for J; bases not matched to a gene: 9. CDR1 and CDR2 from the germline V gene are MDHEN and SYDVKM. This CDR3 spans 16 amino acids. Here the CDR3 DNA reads TGTGCCAGCAGCCATTCGGGACAGGGCTTCACCGGGGAGCTGTTTTTT. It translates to CASSHSGQGFTGELFF.

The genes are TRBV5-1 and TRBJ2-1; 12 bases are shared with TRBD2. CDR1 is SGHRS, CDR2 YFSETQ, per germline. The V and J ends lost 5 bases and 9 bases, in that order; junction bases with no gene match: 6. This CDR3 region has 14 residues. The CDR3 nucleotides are TGCGCCAGCAGGGGAACTAGCGGGAGGCTTGAGCAGTTCTTC. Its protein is CASRGTSGRLEQFF. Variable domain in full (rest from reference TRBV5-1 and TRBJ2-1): KAGVTQTPRYLIKTRGQQVTLSCSPISGHRSVSWYQQTPGQGLQFLFEYFSETQRNKGNFPGRFSGRQFSNSRSEMNVSTLELGDSALYLCASRGTSGRLEQFFGPGTRLTVL.

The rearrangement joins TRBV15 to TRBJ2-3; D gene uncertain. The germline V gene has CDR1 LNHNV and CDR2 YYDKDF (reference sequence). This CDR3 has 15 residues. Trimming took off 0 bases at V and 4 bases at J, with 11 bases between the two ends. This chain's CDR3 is CATSRDLAPADTQYF. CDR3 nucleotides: TGTGCCACCAGCAGAGATTTGGCCCCCGCAGATACGCAGTATTTT.

CDR3 sequence reads: CAISEKGQPNTEAFF. The CDR3 nucleotides read TGTGCCATCAGTGAAAAGGGACAGCCGAACACTGAAGCTTTCTTT. The chain combines TRBV10-3 with TRBJ1-1; TRBD1 matches at 7 bases. Germline V gives CDR1 ENHRY, CDR2 SYGVKD. The CDR3 is made up of 15 amino acids. Trimming took 3 bases from V and 1 from J; bases not matched to a gene: 5.

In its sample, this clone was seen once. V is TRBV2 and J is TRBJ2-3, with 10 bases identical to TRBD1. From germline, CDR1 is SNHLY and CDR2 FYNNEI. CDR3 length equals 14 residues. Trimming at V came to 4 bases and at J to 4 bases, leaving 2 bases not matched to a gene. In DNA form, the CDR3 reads TGTGCCAGCAGTGCGGACAGGGGGTCAGATACGCAGTATTTT. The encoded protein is CASSADRGSDTQYF.

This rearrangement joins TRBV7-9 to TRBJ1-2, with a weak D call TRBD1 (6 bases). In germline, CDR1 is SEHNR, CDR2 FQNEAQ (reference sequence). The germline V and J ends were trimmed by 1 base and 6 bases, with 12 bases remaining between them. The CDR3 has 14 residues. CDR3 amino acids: CASSLVWSGDGYTF. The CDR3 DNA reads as TGTGCCAGCAGCTTAGTCTGGTCAGGGGATGGCTACACCTTC.

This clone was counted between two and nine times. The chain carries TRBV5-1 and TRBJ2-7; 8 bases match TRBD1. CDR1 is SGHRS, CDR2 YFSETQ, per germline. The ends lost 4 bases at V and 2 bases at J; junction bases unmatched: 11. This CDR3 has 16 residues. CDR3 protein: CASSRTGTGAPYEQYF. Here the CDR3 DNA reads TGCGCCAGCAGCCGGACCGGGACAGGAGCCCCCTACGAGCAGTACTTC.

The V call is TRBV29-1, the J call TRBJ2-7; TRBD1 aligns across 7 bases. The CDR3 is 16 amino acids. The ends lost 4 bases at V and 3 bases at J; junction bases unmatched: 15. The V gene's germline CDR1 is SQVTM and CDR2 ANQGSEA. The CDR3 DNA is TGCAGCGTTGTTAGGGGTGACCCAGGGGGAAGCTACGAGCAGTACTTC. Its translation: CSVVRGDPGGSYEQYF.

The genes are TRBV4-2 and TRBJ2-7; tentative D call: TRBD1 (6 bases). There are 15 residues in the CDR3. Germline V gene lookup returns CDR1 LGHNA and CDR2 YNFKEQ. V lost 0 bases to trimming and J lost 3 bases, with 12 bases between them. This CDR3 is CASSQDLDRHYEQYF. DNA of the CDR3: TGTGCCAGCAGCCAAGATTTGGACAGACACTACGAGCAGTACTTC.

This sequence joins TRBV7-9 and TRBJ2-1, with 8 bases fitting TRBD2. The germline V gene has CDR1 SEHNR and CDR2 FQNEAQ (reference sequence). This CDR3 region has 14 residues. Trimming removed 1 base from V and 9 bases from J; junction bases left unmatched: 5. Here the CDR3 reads CASSLDGTSGEQFF. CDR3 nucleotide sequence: TGTGCCAGCAGCTTAGACGGGACTAGTGGTGAGCAGTTCTTC.